These 6 T cell receptor beta chains share one sample of origin, sequenced in a study of T cells in Graves' hyperthyroidism and ophthalmopathy. Amplified TCR beta CDR3 regions derived from RNA transcripts. Primed by the HTBI set, a first-round RT-PCR was run on the TCR CDR3. TCRdb re-analysed the multiplex PCR reads in MiXCR, keeping a single row per CDR3 protein. The repertoire holds 300,000 to 450,000 distinct CDR3 sequences, with 20% to 30% as singletons. The material sequenced was blood. These receptors were obtained from a man aged 50-59 years with Graves' hyperthyroidism.

The chain joins TRBV5-1 to TRBJ2-1; D unclear. This CDR3 contains 13 residues. V was cut by 4 bases and J by 6 bases, with 11 bases left in between. Per the germline V gene, CDR1 is SGHRS and CDR2 is YFSETQ. The CDR3 coding sequence is TGCGCCAGCAGCCCGTTATACGGCAATGAGCAGTTCTTC. Translation gives CASSPLYGNEQFF. The complete variable domain, with remaining parts taken from reference TRBV5-1 and TRBJ2-1, reads KAGVTQTPRYLIKTRGQQVTLSCSPISGHRSVSWYQQTPGQGLQFLFEYFSETQRNKGNFPGRFSGRQFSNSRSEMNVSTLELGDSALYLCASSPLYGNEQFFGPGTRLTVL.

This clonotype was seen more than once but under ten times. This chain links TRBV7-6 with TRBJ2-1; TRBD2 matches at 12 bases. The CDR3 runs to 15 residues. Germline assignment: CDR1 SGHVS and CDR2 FNYEAQ. V lost 4 bases and J lost 7; bases outside the gene matches: 5. This CDR3 reads CASSYRLAGENEQFF. CDR3 nucleotides: TGTGCCAGCAGCTACCGACTAGCGGGAGAGAATGAGCAGTTCTTC.

The chain is built from TRBV6-2 or TRBV6-3 and TRBJ2-7; TRBD1 is a possible D gene (5 bases). Germline assignment: CDR1 MNHEY and CDR2 SVGEGT. CDR3 length: 11 residues. The V end was cut by 5 bases, the J end by 6 bases, with 8 bases between. Here the CDR3 DNA reads TGTGCCAGCAGTAAGGGGTTCGAGCAGTACTTC. Its protein is CASSKGFEQYF.

This clonotype was seen more than once but under ten times. The chain couples TRBV5-1 to TRBJ2-7; 11 bases align to TRBD1. This CDR3 spans 17 amino acids. J gave up 3 bases and V 0 bases, and 8 bases lay outside the gene matches. CDR1 and CDR2 (germline): SGHRS, YFSETQ. Here the CDR3 DNA reads TGCGCCAGCAGCTTGGGGGGCGGGACAGGGGGATTCTACGAGCAGTACTTC. This encodes CASSLGGGTGGFYEQYF.

This clonotype was counted a few times. The V gene is TRBV11-3, the J gene TRBJ1-2, with 9 bases fitting TRBD1. Germline trimming cut 5 bases from V and 2 bases from J; bases unmatched to any gene: 6. Germline values: CDR1 SGHNT, CDR2 YENEEA. This CDR3 comprises 15 residues. CDR3 bases: TGTGCCAGCAGCACGGGACAGGGAGAAAACTATGGCTACACCTTC. This gives the protein CASSTGQGENYGYTF.

This chain connects TRBV14 to TRBJ2-1; TRBD1 matches at 7 bases. In germline, CDR1 is SGHDN, CDR2 FVKESK. V gave up 3 bases and J gave up 8 bases; unmatched junction bases: 19. CDR3 length equals 18 residues. The CDR3, as DNA: TGTGCCAGCAGCCAGCCCACAGGGGTGGATATCATAAATGATGAGCAGTTCTTC. Protein: CASSQPTGVDIINDEQFF.